Reported below is one TCR beta chain. The clone's antigen remains unknown. No much larger clone is present one base from it, and per-base qualities are unavailable. Spanning cysteine to phenylalanine, the CDR3 consists of 13 amino acids. The CDR3 DNA has 39 bases and is translated from base 1. Germline trimming amounts to 6 bases on V and 7 bases on J, with 6 as the count of junction bases outside the gene matches. Per the germline V gene, SGHRS is the CDR1 and YFSETQ is the CDR2. The sample is drawn from a study of cytomegalovirus exposure and HLA in healthy donors (TCRdb year 2017). Notes on the research overall: In an earlier analysis of 550 to 750 of the donors, about 260 Gb of sequence data and just under 120 million unique TCR beta sequences from roughly 190 million T cells were reported. About 300 gigabases of sequencing data and tens of millions of unique TCR sequences were included in an early release covering 550 to 650 HLA-typed donors. In a later analysis, previously published TCR beta repertoires from 500 to 750 donors were re-analyzed and high-resolution HLA genotyping was added so that TCR occurrence patterns could be studied. To predict cytomegalovirus infection status, the study combined high-throughput TCR immunosequencing, statistical association of individual TCRs with disease status, and machine learning. In a later genetic analysis, genome-wide SNP genotypes for about 65% of the roughly 670 donors were used, and that subset was treated as a discovery cohort. Because of strong linkage in the cohort, 4 to 6 DR-DQ haplotypes were treated as single units for association and clustering. An earlier analysis of about 620 of the donors applied high-throughput TCR beta sequencing to assess whether each TCR beta V gene segment acted as functional or pseudogenic. All discovery cohort repertoires had been generated on a single sequencing platform. Of the 300 to 500 genotyped donors, 81% were placed in the genetic ancestry cluster associated with self-reported Caucasian donors. The study aimed to test whether cataloging public T cell receptors could reveal signatures of past pathogen exposure. Among roughly 400 genotyped donors of the cohort, an average of approximately 230,000 unique TCR beta nucleotide sequences were sequenced per donor, around a sixth of them non-productive. Rather than drawing on any new phenotypic data, the later analysis identified candidate immune exposures from TCR beta sequences and the way those sequences occurred across donors. Besides the first cohort of some 670 subjects, a separate validation cohort made up of over a hundred different subjects was used. Donor age, sex, ethnicity and CMV serostatus were compiled together with the repertoire data. HLA typing covered class I and class II loci at four-digit resolution. The number of typed donors differed by locus: about 620-640 for A, B, C, DRB1 and DQB1; 500 to 550 for DQA1; around 580 for DPA1; and around 490 for DPB1. The study used immunosequencing to profile the T cell repertoires of more than 650 subjects and linked those repertoires to cytomegalovirus serostatus. General study outcomes and caveats: Specific HLA alleles were associated with 16,951 TCR beta sequences at a false discovery rate of 0.05 in a later analysis. Cytomegalovirus status was reported to be diagnosed by the classifier with high specificity and sensitivity in both the original and validation cohorts. Some IMGT-functional V segments, including TRBV6-2 and TRBV6-3, could not be told apart with the 87-base-pair reads, so those segments were excluded. Strong co-occurrence of HLA alleles, especially DR and DQ, made assigning TCR associations to individual alleles difficult. A later genetic analysis associated a missense DCLRE1C variant with V-gene and J-gene trimming of TCR beta chains, and an independent cohort replicated the association. Most TCR sequences were seen in very few donors, while some public TCRs were found in many individuals. According to a later analysis, most CMV-associated TCR beta chains appeared to be HLA-restricted, and the HLA associations seemed to be driven largely by CMV exposure. A later analysis reported that several top co-occurrence clusters appeared linked to parvovirus B19, influenza, CMV and Epstein-Barr virus. The study listed 150 to 200 TCR beta chains as associated with cytomegalovirus. In a later analysis, TCR association rates were found to vary across HLA loci, with the most associated TCRs seen for DRB1 alleles and the fewest for HLA-C alleles. In a later analysis, HLA-associated TCR beta chains were found to be more clonally expanded and to have lower generation probabilities than equally common non-associated chains. Some 16 rarely observed V segments, including chromosome 9 orphons, were excluded from the earlier analysis of a few hundred of the donors because counts were too low. A cluster of highly shared sequence variants was judged likely to be a technical artifact of the sequencing pipeline. Because HLA typing was unavailable for some donors at each locus, only the typed subset was used in association tests. For the cohort, immune exposure information was limited to CMV serostatus. The authors suggested that the approach could potentially be generalized to other disease states and immunological phenotypes. A further reported finding was that TCR beta sequences accurately predicted the HLA-A and HLA-B alleles for most subjects in the first cohort. Compared with the roughly 700-donor mean, donors in an Asian-associated ancestry cluster had fewer N-insertions in productive TCRs, according to a later genetic analysis. The cohort was sequenced for TCR beta chains only, and without alpha or paired-chain data the features that could be detected were limited. Linkage disequilibrium might explain the correlated functional status among segregating V segments, but an unknown experimental factor could not be excluded. An earlier analysis of around 600 of the donors showed that most TCR beta V segments appeared in productive rearrangements either about 90% or about 30% of the time, which broadly matched IMGT annotations. Roughly uniform sequencing depth across donors was assumed in presence/absence analyses, although this assumption may not hold. In vitro tests confirmed that three of the cytomegalovirus-associated TCR beta chains recognize cytomegalovirus antigens.

The cohort was made up of 500 to 800 healthy bone marrow donors. Cohort members were all nominally healthy when sampled, although unrecorded immune exposures were likely present. The donor tested CMV seronegative and was one of the 352 seronegative cohort members. Every donor gave a peripheral blood sample, and the peripheral blood mononuclear cells from that sample were used for TCR beta sequencing. Genomic DNA extraction from the blood cell samples was performed with the Qiagen DNeasy Blood Extraction Kit. The library was built by means of the immunoSEQ multiplex PCR assay. The multiplex PCR relied on a mix of 60 forward primers for TCR Vbeta segments and 13 reverse primers for TCR Jbeta segments. The CDR3 region of rearranged TCR beta genes was amplified from genomic DNA by a multiplex PCR assay. The Illumina HiSeq System was used to sequence the amplified TCR beta libraries as 87-base-pair reads. The paper's data handling went like this. Across the 670 or so repertoires, a later analysis counted 75 million to 90 million unique TCR beta chains, 9.5 million to 13 million of which were shared by at least two donors. A nearest-neighbor algorithm error-corrected the raw reads and collapsed the reads into unique sequences, merging closely related sequences to remove PCR and sequencing errors. CDR3 sequences were aligned to IMGT reference sequences to assign V, D and J gene segments. For a sequence to be retained, a match of at least six nucleotides was required to both a V gene segment and a J gene segment. A rearrangement was called productive if the CDR3 had no stop codons and remained in frame with V and J, and every other rearrangement was called non-productive. Following IMGT convention, CDR3 was defined as the stretch from the second conserved V-encoded cysteine to the conserved J-encoded phenylalanine. The earlier analysis of 587 of the donors excluded sequences that lacked an unambiguous match to a single V gene segment. In an earlier analysis of approximately 590 of the donors, a V segment was called functional when productive rearrangements were above 56.7%, and segregating when the standard deviation between donors exceeded 5%. To diagnose cytomegalovirus status from the catalog of TCR beta chain sequences, a statistical classification framework was built. In a later analysis, TCR nucleotide sequences were compared against IMGT/GENE-DB human TR gene sequences so that V and J genes could be assigned. Using the TCRdist pipeline, a later analysis assigned CDR3 sequences along with most-parsimonious VDJ recombination scenarios. In a later analysis, each TCR beta chain was defined by its CDR3 amino acid sequence together with its V-gene family, and reads without a unique V-gene family were excluded. In a later analysis, several hundred highly shared, low-generation-probability nucleotide sequences were removed to address suspected cross-contamination and a sequencing artifact. A later analysis calculated a clonal expansion index for each public chain from normalized within-repertoire ranks of inferred template counts. A later analysis computed generation probabilities with a VDJ recombination model fitted to out-of-frame rearrangements, and checked the results against IGoR. In a later analysis, hypergeometric tests were used to score TCR-TCR, TCR-HLA and TCR-CMV co-occurrence, with a repertoire-size bias correction applied to TCR pairs. In a later analysis, false discovery rates were estimated by permuting HLA or CMV assignments 20 times. In a later analysis, co-occurring TCRs were grouped using DBSCAN, and TCRdist sequence similarity was added for clustering within HLA-allele-positive subsets. Repertoires with fewer than 30,000 or more than 120,000 public chains, plus five repertoires with anomalous nucleotide sharing, were excluded from co-occurrence clustering. TCRdb limited this immuneACCESS table to in-frame rearrangements with V and J called. A share of clones is missing; checked studies link under half to unresolved V genes, and the rest is unexplained. The V and J calls and the clone size are those of that table, but D and trimming were determined from the DNA. This sample holds 130,000 or so clones; 75% to 85% were observed only once. The top ten constitute approximately 1.4% of the sample.

This receptor was identified in a woman aged 40 to 50 in good health and CMV-seronegative. Sequences were obtained from PBMCs. This sequence uses TRBV5-1 and TRBJ1-2; TRBD1 aligns with 10 central bases. The nucleotides are TGCGCCAGCACCTGGGACAGGGGAGGTGGCTACACCTTC. Its translation is CASTWDRGGGYTF.